This section outlines one T cell receptor beta chain sequence together with its context. What it binds is not known. Compared with germline, one end of the junction differs, possibly owing to a read error. This record comes from a study of response to subunit inactivated influenza vaccine. Study results and limitations: There was a suggestion from the authors that each seasonal influenza vaccination recruits few new T cells.

Each CDR3 protein is one row after TCRdb ran MiXCR on the RT-PCR reads. This table holds about 500,000 distinct CDR3 sequences, approximately 17% found once. The clonotype was recovered from a man in his fifties or sixties who received an inactivated influenza vaccine. Sequenced here: CD4+ T cells sorted from PBMCs, sampled around 2 years after vaccination.

The CDR3 DNA is TGCGACAGCAGCCCCGGGACTAGCTCCTACAATGAGCAGTTCTTC. Translated, it gives CDSSPGTSSYNEQFF. The J gene is TRBJ2-1, the V gene TRBV5-1, with 8 bases lining up with TRBD2. This CDR3 comprises 15 residues. Germline loops: CDR1 SGHRS, CDR2 YFSETQ.